The 12 T cell receptor beta chains presented below share a single source sample, sequenced in a study of OX40 agonist ivuxolimab in advanced cancers. Libraries were prepared by immunoSEQ multiplex PCR; TCRdb keeps only in-frame clonotypes and omits some of them. The sample holds tens of thousands of clones, about 86% seen once. The source material was CD4+ or CD8+ T cells sorted from blood, sampled in a trial of the OX40 agonist ivuxolimab. Receptor source: an adult with an advanced solid tumor such as melanoma, head and neck, liver or kidney cancer.

V and J are TRBV11-2 and TRBJ1-1; D gene uncertain. The germline CDR1 and CDR2 sequences are SGHAT and FQNNGV. There are 11 residues in the CDR3. Deletions cut 3 bases from V and 7 bases from J, with 6 bases between. CDR3 sequence reads: CASSLTGEAFF. CDR3 DNA sequence: TGTGCCAGCAGCTTGACTGGTGAAGCTTTCTTT.

The chain carries TRBV6-1 and TRBJ1-6; no firm D call. Germline CDR1 MNHNS, CDR2 SASEGT. There are 17 residues in the CDR3. Between the trimmed V and J ends, which lost 4 bases and 7 bases, there was a span of 20 bases. In DNA form, the CDR3 reads TGTGCCAGCAGTGGGAGTGGTAGGTGGGCGTTAAATTCACCCCTCCACTTT. Residues: CASSGSGRWALNSPLHF.

The J gene is TRBJ1-3, the V gene TRBV30; 7 bases are shared with TRBD1. Per the germline V gene, CDR1 is GTSNPN and CDR2 is SVGIG (reference sequence). The V segment lost 0 bases and the J segment 2 bases; nucleotides outside the gene matches: 13. This CDR3 comprises 18 residues. The CDR3 is CAWSVPLQTGSPGNTIYF. Written as DNA, the CDR3 is TGTGCCTGGAGTGTACCCTTACAGACAGGGAGCCCTGGAAACACCATATATTTT.

This sequence joins TRBV19 and TRBJ2-2; the match to TRBD1 covers 8 bases. Germline V gives CDR1 LNHDA, CDR2 SQIVND (reference sequence). With 8 bases clipped from V and 7 bases from J, the junction kept 9 bases outside the gene matches. This CDR3 contains 14 residues. CDR3 nucleotide sequence: TGTGCCAGTGAGGACAGGGATGCTATCGGGGAGCTGTTTTTT. As protein: CASEDRDAIGELFF.

V and J are TRBV28 and TRBJ1-1, with TRBD1 matching over 10 bases. Trimming removed 2 bases from V and 6 bases from J; junction bases left unmatched: 3. This CDR3 comprises 14 residues. Germline CDR1 is MDHEN and CDR2 is SYDVKM. CDR3 nucleotides: TGTGCCAGCAGTTTAGGGACAGGGGCCGCTGAAGCTTTCTTT. As protein: CASSLGTGAAEAFF.

As for this clone: This CDR3 is also generated by other DNA sequences in the sample. The rearrangement joins TRBV4-1 to TRBJ2-7; 9 bases match TRBD1. This CDR3 region has 14 residues. CDR1 is MGHRA, CDR2 YSYEKL, per germline. The junction had 2 bases not matched to a gene; V was cut back by 4 bases and J by 1 base. CDR3 bases: TGCGCCAGCAGCCTGGGACAGGGTTCCTACGAGCAGTACTTC. It yields the protein CASSLGQGSYEQYF.

This rearrangement joins TRBV7-9 to TRBJ1-1; 9 bases are a match to TRBD1. This CDR3 has 14 amino acids. V shed 5 bases, J shed 4 bases, and the junction held 5 bases outside the gene matches. CDR1 is SEHNR and CDR2 is FQNEAQ in the germline V gene (reference sequence). CDR3 in amino acids: CASSPTGGVTEAFF. The CDR3 nucleotides read TGTGCCAGCAGCCCAACAGGGGGCGTCACTGAAGCTTTCTTT. The full variable domain, its missing parts supplied by reference TRBV7-9 and TRBJ1-1, is DTGVSQNPRHKITKRGQNVTFRCDPISEHNRLYWYRQTLGQGPEFLTYFQNEAQLEKSRLLSDRFSAERPKGSFSTLEIQRTEQGDSAMYLCASSPTGGVTEAFFGQGTRLTVV.

The chain joins TRBV6-1 to TRBJ2-2; D gene uncertain. The CDR3 spans 17 residues. Germline CDR1 is MNHNS and CDR2 is SASEGT. With 3 bases removed from V and 1 base from J, the gap between germline ends came to 15 bases. CDR3 residues: CASSDDVWPGNTGELFF. The CDR3 bases are TGTGCCAGCAGTGACGACGTATGGCCGGGGAACACCGGGGAGCTGTTTTTT.

V gene TRBV7-8 combines with J gene TRBJ1-2; D is ambiguous. Per the germline V gene, CDR1 is SGHVS and CDR2 is FQNEAQ. V lost 1 base and J 8 bases, leaving 17 bases between the germline ends. The CDR3 contains 15 residues. The CDR3 is CASSLGSMPGGGYTF. In DNA, the CDR3 is TGTGCCAGCAGCTTAGGATCGATGCCAGGAGGGGGCTACACCTTC.

This clone is judged medium-sized. The chain is built from TRBV19 and TRBJ2-5; D remains ambiguous. Germline loops: CDR1 LNHDA, CDR2 SQIVND (reference sequence). The V end was cut by 5 bases, the J end by 0 bases, with 19 bases between. This CDR3 region has 17 residues. The CDR3 here is CASSDTVSQMYQETQYF. In DNA form, the CDR3 reads TGTGCCAGTAGTGACACGGTATCACAGATGTACCAAGAGACCCAGTACTTC.

The rearrangement links TRBV6-5 to TRBJ1-4, with no clear D. Trimming cost V 0 bases and J 4 bases, with 12 bases left between them. Per the germline V gene, CDR1 is MNHEY and CDR2 is SVGAGI. CDR3 length: 16 residues. CDR3 sequence: CASSYSYLSFNEKLFF. CDR3 sequence (DNA): TGTGCCAGCAGTTACTCGTACTTGTCCTTTAATGAAAAACTGTTTTTT.

This sequence joins TRBV21-1 and TRBJ2-1; the D segment call TRBD2 is taken from the table without a DNA check. TRBV21-1 constitutes a pseudogene. CDR3 size: 17 residues. CDR3 nucleotides: TGTGCCAGCAGCACCCCCGGTCCCCAGCGGTTTAACAATGAGCAGTTCTTC. Translated: CASSTPGPQRFNNEQFF.